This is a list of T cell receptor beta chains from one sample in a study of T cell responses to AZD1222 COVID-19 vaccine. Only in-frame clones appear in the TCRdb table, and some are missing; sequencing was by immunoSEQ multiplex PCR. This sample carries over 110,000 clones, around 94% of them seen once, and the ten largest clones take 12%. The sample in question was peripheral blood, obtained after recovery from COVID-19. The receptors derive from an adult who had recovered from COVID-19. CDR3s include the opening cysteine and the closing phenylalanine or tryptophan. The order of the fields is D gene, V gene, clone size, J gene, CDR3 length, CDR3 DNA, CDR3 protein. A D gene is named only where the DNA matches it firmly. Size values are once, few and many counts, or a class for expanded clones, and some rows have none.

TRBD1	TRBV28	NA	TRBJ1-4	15	TGTGCCAGCAGTTCCTTGACAGGGACTAATGAAAAACTGTTTTTT	CASSSLTGTNEKLFF
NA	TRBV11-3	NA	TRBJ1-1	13	TGTGCCAGCAGCTTTGGGCAGGACACTGAAGCTTTCTTT	CASSFGQDTEAFF
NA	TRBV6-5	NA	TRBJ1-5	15	TGTGCCAGCAGTTACTCGGGGGATAGCAATCAGCCCCAGCATTTT	CASSYSGDSNQPQHF
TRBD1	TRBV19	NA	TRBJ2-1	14	TGTGCCAGTAGTTGGGACAGCTTTTACAATGAGCAGTTCTTC	CASSWDSFYNEQFF
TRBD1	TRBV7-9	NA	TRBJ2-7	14	TGTGCCAGCAGCACAGGGGGCGCTTTATACGAGCAGTACTTC	CASSTGGALYEQYF
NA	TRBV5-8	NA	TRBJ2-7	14	TGTGCCAGCAGCACGTCTCGAGGGAGGTACGAGCAGTACTTC	CASSTSRGRYEQYF
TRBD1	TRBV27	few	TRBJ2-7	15	TGTGCCAGCAGTAAAGCCGGGACAGGGGTCTACGAGCAGTACTTC	CASSKAGTGVYEQYF
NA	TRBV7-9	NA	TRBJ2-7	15	TGTGCCAGCAGCCGAGCCAACGGACAGCGCTACGAGCAGTACTTC	CASSRANGQRYEQYF
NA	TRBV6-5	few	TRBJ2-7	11	TGTGCCAGCAGTTATGGTGGAGAGCAGTACTTC	CASSYGGEQYF
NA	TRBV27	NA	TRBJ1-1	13	TGTGCCAGCAGTTTAAGGGTCCATGTACCAGCTTTCTTT	CASSLRVHVPAFF
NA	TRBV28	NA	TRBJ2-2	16	TGTGCCAGCAGTTGGGCGGGCCCCCCTAACACCGGGGAGCTGTTTTTT	CASSWAGPPNTGELFF
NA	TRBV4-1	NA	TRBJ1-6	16	TGCGCCAGCAGCCAAGATGTCGCAGGGAGGGGTTCACCCCTCCACTTT	CASSQDVAGRGSPLHF
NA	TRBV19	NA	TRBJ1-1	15	TGTGCCAGTGCGGTCGGAGAGGGGGTAAGGGCTGAAGCTTTCTTT	CASAVGEGVRAEAFF
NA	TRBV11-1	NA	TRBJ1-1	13	TGTGCCAGCAGCATTGGAACCAACACTGAAGCTTTCTTT	CASSIGTNTEAFF
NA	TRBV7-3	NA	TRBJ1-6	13	TGTGCCAGCAGCTTAACTTCACTCGACAGCCCGACCTTT	CASSLTSLDSPTF